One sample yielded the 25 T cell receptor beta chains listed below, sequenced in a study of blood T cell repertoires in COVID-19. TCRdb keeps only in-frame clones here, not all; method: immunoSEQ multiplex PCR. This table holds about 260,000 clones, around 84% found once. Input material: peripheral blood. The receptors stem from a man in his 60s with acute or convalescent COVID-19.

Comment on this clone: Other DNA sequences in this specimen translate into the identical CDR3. The DNA for the CDR3 is TGCGCCAGCAGCCAAGGACTAGCAGGCCGCAATGAGCAGTTCTTC. Its protein product is CASSQGLAGRNEQFF. This rearrangement joins TRBV4-3 to TRBJ2-1, with 7 nucleotides matching TRBD2. There are 15 residues in the CDR3. The trim removed 1 base at V and 6 bases at J, leaving 6 bases unmatched. Germline V gene data show CDR1 as LGHNA and CDR2 as YSLEER.

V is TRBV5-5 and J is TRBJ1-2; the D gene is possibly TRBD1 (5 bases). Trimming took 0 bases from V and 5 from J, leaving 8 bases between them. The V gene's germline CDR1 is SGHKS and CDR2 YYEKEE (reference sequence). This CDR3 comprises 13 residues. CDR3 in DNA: TGTGCCAGCAGCTTGGCGGGGGAATATGGCTACACCTTC. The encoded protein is CASSLAGEYGYTF. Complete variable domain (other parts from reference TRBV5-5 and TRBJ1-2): DAGVTQSPTHLIKTRGQQVTLRCSPISGHKSVSWYQQVLGQGPQFIFQYYEKEERGRGNFPDRFSARQFPNYSSELNVNALLLGDSALYLCASSLAGEYGYTFGSGTRLTVV.

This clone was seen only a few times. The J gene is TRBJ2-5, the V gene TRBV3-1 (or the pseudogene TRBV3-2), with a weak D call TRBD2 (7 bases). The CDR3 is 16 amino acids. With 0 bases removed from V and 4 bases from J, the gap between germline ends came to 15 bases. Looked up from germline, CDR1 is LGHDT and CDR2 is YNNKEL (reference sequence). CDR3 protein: CASSQDRWGGGETQYF. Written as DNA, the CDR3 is TGTGCCAGCAGCCAAGATCGGTGGGGAGGGGGAGAGACCCAGTACTTC.

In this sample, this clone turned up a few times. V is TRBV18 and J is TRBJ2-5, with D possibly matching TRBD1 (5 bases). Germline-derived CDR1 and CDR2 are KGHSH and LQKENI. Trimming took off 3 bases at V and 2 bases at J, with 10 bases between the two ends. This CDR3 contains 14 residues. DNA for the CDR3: TGTGCCAGCTCACCGGGGCTACTACAAGAGACCCAGTACTTC. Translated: CASSPGLLQETQYF.

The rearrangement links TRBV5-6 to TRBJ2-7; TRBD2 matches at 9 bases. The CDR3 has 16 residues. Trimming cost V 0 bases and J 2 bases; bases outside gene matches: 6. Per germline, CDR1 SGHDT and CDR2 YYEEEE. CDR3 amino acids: CASSLARSSGTYEQYF. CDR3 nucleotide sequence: TGTGCCAGCAGCTTGGCGAGGTCTAGCGGGACCTACGAGCAGTACTTC.

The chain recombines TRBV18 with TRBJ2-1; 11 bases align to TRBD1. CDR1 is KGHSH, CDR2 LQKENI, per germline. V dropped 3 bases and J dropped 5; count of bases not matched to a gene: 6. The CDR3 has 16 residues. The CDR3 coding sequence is TGTGCCAGCTCACCTAGGACAGGGGGCCCCGACAATGAGCAGTTCTTC. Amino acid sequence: CASSPRTGGPDNEQFF.

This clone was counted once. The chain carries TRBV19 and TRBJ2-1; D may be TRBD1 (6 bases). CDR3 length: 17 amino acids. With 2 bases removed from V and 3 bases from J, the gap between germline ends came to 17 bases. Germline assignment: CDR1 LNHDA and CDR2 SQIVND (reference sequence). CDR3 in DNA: TGTGCCAGTAGTATATCAAGCGGACAGAGGTTCTACAATGAGCAGTTCTTC. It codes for CASSISSGQRFYNEQFF.

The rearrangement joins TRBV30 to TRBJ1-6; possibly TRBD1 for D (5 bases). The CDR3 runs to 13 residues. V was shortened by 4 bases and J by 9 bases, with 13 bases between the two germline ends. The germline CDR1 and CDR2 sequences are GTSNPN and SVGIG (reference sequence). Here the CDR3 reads CAWTWGTSSPLHF. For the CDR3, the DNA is TGTGCCTGGACGTGGGGGACTAGTTCACCCCTCCACTTT.

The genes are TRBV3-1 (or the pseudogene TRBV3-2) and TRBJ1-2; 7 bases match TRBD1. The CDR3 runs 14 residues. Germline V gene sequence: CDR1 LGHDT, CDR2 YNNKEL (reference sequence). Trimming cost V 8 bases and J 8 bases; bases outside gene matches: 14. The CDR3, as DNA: TGTGCCAGCGGGCCCCCTATACAGGGGTTCGGCTACACCTTC. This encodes CASGPPIQGFGYTF.

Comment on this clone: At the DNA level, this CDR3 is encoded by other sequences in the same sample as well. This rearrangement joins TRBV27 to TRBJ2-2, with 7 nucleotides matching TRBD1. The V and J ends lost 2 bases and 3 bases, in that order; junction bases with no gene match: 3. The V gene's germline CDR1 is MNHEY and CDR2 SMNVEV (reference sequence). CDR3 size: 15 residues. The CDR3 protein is CASSLRGRDTGELFF. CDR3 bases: TGTGCCAGCAGTTTAAGGGGGCGCGACACCGGGGAGCTGTTTTTT.

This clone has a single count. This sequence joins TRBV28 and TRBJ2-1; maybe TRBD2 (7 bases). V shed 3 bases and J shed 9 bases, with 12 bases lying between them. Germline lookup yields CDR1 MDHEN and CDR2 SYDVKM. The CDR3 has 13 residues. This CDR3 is CASSFGGQSEQFF. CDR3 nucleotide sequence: TGTGCCAGCAGTTTCGGGGGGCAAAGTGAGCAGTTCTTC.

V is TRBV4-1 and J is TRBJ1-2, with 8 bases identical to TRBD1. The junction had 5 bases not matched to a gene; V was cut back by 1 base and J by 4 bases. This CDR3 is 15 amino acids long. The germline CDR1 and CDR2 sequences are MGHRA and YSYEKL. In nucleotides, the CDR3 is TGCGCCAGCAGCCAAGTCGGGGGACAGGCCTATGGCTACACCTTC. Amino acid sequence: CASSQVGGQAYGYTF.

The CDR3 sequence: CASSSVGQGAYEQYF. DNA for the CDR3: TGTGCCAGCAGCTCGGTGGGACAGGGGGCCTACGAGCAGTACTTC. This chain links TRBV5-6 with TRBJ2-7; 11 bases align to TRBD1. V dropped 3 bases and J dropped 2; count of bases not matched to a gene: 4. The length of the CDR3 is 15 residues. Germline-derived CDR1 and CDR2 are SGHDT and YYEEEE. The whole variable domain, filled in from reference TRBV5-6 and TRBJ2-7, reads DAGVTQSPTHLIKTRGQQVTLRCSPKSGHDTVSWYQQALGQGPQFIFQYYEEEERQRGNFPDRFSGHQFPNYSSELNVNALLLGDSALYLCASSSVGQGAYEQYFGPGTRLTVT.

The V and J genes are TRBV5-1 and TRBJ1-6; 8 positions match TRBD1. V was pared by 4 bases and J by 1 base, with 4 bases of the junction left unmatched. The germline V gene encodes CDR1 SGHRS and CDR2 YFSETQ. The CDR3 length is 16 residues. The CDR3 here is CASSRQGQSYNSPLHF. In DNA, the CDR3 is TGCGCCAGCAGCAGACAGGGGCAGTCCTATAATTCACCCCTCCACTTT.

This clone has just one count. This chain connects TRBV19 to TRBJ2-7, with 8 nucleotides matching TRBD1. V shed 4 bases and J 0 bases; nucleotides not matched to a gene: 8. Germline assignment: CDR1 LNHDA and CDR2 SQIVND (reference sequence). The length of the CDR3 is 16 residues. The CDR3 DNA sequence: TGTGCCAGTAGTACATCACGACAGGGGCGCTCCTACGAGCAGTACTTC. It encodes CASSTSRQGRSYEQYF. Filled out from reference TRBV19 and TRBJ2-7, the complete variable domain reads DGGITQSPKYLFRKEGQNVTLSCEQNLNHDAMYWYRQDPGQGLRLIYYSQIVNDFQKGDIAEGYSVSREKKESFPLTVTSAQKNPTAFYLCASSTSRQGRSYEQYFGPGTRLTVT.

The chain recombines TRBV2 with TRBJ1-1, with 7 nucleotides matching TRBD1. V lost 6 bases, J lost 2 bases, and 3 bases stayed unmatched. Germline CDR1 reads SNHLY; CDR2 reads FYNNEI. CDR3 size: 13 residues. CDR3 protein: CASSRDSNTEAFF. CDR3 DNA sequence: TGTGCCAGCAGCCGGGACAGCAACACTGAAGCTTTCTTT.

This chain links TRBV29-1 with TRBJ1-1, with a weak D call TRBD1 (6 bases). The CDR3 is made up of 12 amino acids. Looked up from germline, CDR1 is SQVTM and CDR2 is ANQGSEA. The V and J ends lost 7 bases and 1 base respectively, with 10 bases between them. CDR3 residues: CSGGQTNTEAFF. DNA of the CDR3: TGCAGCGGTGGACAGACGAACACTGAAGCTTTCTTT. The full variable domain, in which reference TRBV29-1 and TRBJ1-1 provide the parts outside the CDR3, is SAVISQKPSRDICQRGTSLTIQCQVDSQVTMMFWYRQQPGQSLTLIATANQGSEATYESGFVIDKFPISRPNLTFSTLTVSNMSPEDSSIYLCSGGQTNTEAFFGQGTRLTVV.

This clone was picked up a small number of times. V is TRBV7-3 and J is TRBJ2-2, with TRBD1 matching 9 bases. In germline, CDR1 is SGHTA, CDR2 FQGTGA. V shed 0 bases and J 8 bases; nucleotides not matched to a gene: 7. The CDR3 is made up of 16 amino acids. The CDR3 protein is CASSLTGTGISGELFF. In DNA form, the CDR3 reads TGTGCCAGCAGCTTAACGGGGACAGGGATCTCGGGGGAGCTGTTTTTT.

The CDR3 bases are TGCGCCAGCAGCCAAGCGGCAGCGGGAGGGCCCGGCACAGATACGCAGTATTTT. Protein sequence: CASSQAAAGGPGTDTQYF. The chain combines TRBV4-1 with TRBJ2-3; 10 positions match TRBD2. The CDR3 runs to 18 residues. The ends lost 1 base at V and 1 base at J; junction bases unmatched: 8. Germline loops: CDR1 MGHRA, CDR2 YSYEKL.

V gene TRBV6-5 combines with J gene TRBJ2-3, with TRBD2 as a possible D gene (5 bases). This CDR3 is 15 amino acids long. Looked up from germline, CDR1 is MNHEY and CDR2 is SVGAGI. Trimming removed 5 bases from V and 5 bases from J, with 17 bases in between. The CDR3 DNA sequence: TGTGCCAGCAGTCACTATCGGGGTAGTGAAGATACGCAGTATTTT. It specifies CASSHYRGSEDTQYF.

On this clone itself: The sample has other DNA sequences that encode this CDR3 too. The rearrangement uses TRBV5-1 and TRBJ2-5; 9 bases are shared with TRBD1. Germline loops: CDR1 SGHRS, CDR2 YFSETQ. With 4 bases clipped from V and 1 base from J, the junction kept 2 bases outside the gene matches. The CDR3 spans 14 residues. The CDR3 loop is CASSLGQGQETQYF. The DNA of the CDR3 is TGCGCCAGCAGCCTGGGACAGGGCCAAGAGACCCAGTACTTC.

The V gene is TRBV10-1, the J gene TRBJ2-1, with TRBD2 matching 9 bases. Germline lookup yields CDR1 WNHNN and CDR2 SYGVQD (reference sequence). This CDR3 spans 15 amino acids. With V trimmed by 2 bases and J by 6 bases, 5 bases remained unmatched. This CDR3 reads CASSEGSSGANEQFF. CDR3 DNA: TGCGCCAGCAGTGAGGGTTCTAGCGGGGCCAATGAGCAGTTCTTC.

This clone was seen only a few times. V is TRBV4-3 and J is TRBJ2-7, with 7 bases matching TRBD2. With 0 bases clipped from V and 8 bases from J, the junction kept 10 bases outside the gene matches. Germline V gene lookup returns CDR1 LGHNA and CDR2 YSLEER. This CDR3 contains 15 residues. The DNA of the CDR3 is TGCGCCAGCAGCCAAGATTCTCCCGGGCGGGAGAAGCAGTACTTC. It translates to CASSQDSPGREKQYF.

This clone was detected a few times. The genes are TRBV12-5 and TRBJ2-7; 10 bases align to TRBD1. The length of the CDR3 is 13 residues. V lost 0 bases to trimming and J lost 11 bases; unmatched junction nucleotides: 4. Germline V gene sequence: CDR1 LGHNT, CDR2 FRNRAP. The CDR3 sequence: CASGLVTDRGKYF. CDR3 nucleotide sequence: TGTGCTAGTGGTTTGGTAACGGACAGGGGGAAGTACTTC.

The CDR3 region has the DNA TGTGCCAGCCTTTCCGGGACAGGGGGCTCCGAGCAGTACTTC. This translates into CASLSGTGGSEQYF. V is TRBV6-5 and J is TRBJ2-7; TRBD1 matches at 12 bases. The CDR3 is made up of 14 amino acids. From germline, CDR1 is MNHEY and CDR2 SVGAGI. The trim removed 8 bases at V and 6 bases at J, leaving 8 bases unmatched.